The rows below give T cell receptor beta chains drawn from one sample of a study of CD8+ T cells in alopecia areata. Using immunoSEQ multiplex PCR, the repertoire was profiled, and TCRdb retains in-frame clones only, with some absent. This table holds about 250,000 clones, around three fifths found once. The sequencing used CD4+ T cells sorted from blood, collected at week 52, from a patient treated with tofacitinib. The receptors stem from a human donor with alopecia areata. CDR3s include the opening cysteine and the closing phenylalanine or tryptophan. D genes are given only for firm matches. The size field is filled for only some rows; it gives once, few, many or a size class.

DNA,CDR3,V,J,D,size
TGTGCCAGCAGCTCCCGAGTTGGAGCGGGGCAAGAGACCCAGTACTTC,CASSSRVGAGQETQYF,TRBV7-3,TRBJ2-5,TRBD2,.
TGTGCCAGCAGCTTACTACAGACAGGGCTCCAAGAGACCCAGTACTTC,CASSLLQTGLQETQYF,TRBV13,TRBJ2-5,TRBD1,.
TGTGCCTCCACGAGGGACAGAGACTCCCTCCACTTT,CASTRDRDSLHF,TRBV30,TRBJ1-6,TRBD1,once
TGTGCCAGCAGTTTTCTAGCGGGGGGAAACAATGAGCAGTTCTTC,CASSFLAGGNNEQFF,TRBV6-6,TRBJ2-1,TRBD2,.
TGTGCCCCCGAGGGGGGCGAGCAGTACTTC,CAPEGGEQYF,TRBV30,TRBJ2-7,.,.
TGCGCCAGCAGCTCCCGGGACAGGACGCTCTTCCTAGGGGCCCAGTACTTC,CASSSRDRTLFLGAQYF,TRBV5-1,TRBJ2-5,TRBD1,.
TGTGCCTGGAGTCTTACAGGGTATCCTTCACCCCTCCACTTT,CAWSLTGYPSPLHF,TRBV30,TRBJ1-6,.,.
TGTGCCAGCAGCTTGGACGGGCGTGGGGAGACCCAGTACTTC,CASSLDGRGETQYF,TRBV5-6,TRBJ2-5,.,.
TGTGCCAGCAGTGCGGACCGCTTGGGGGGGCAGTACTTC,CASSADRLGGQYF,TRBV25-1,TRBJ2-7,.,.
TGTGCCAGCAGGACATGGGACAGGGGCACCGGGGAGCTGTTTTTT,CASRTWDRGTGELFF,TRBV27,TRBJ2-2,TRBD1,.
TGTGCCAGCAGCGCCCGGGACAGGGGAACAGATACGCAGTATTTT,CASSARDRGTDTQYF,TRBV7-2,TRBJ2-3,TRBD1,.
TGTGCATGGGATACGGGGACCCAGTACTTC,CAWDTGTQYF,TRBV30,TRBJ2-5,.,few
TGCGCCAGCAGCTTTAGACTACAGGGGAATTCACCCCTCCACTTT,CASSFRLQGNSPLHF,TRBV5-1,TRBJ1-6,TRBD1,.
TGTGCCAGCGATGGACAGGGTATCTACGAGCAGTACTTC,CASDGQGIYEQYF,TRBV2,TRBJ2-7,TRBD1,once
TGCAGCGTTGGGAGAAACTCCTACGAGCAGTACTTC,CSVGRNSYEQYF,TRBV29-1,TRBJ2-7,.,.
TGTGCCTGGAGTCTTCAGGGTCCTCGGACCCAGTACTTC,CAWSLQGPRTQYF,TRBV30,TRBJ2-5,.,.
TGCAGCGTAACCGGACAGGCCAAAGCTTTCTTT,CSVTGQAKAFF,TRBV29-1,TRBJ1-1,TRBD1,.
TGTGCCAGCAGCTTCGGACCTTCCAAGGGGGAGACCCAGTACTTC,CASSFGPSKGETQYF,TRBV11-1,TRBJ2-5,.,few
TGCAGCGTTGCAAAAGGGAGCACAGATACGCAGTATTTT,CSVAKGSTDTQYF,TRBV29-1,TRBJ2-3,.,few
TGTGCCAGCAGTGAACGCGGGACAGGGGTTCGGTTCACCGGGGAGCTGTTTTTT,CASSERGTGVRFTGELFF,TRBV2,TRBJ2-2,TRBD1,.
TGTGCCACCCGAGCGGGGGATATCTACGAGCAGTACTTC,CATRAGDIYEQYF,TRBV6-5,TRBJ2-7,TRBD2,.
TGCGCCAGCAGCTTGGCAATATCACCTCCCGAGCAGTACTTC,CASSLAISPPEQYF,TRBV5-1,TRBJ2-7,.,once
TGCAGCGTTGGAGGGGAGACAGGGGATGAGCAGTACTTC,CSVGGETGDEQYF,TRBV29-1,TRBJ2-7,TRBD1,.
TGCGCCAGCAGCTTGTTACTAGATACGCAGTATTTT,CASSLLLDTQYF,TRBV5-1,TRBJ2-3,.,few
TGTGCCAGCAACTCCCGGGAAAACATTCAGTACTTC,CASNSRENIQYF,TRBV13,TRBJ2-4,.,.
TGTGCCAGCAGTGAATATGGCTGGGGCACAGATACGCAGTATTTT,CASSEYGWGTDTQYF,TRBV6-4,TRBJ2-3,.,.
TGTGCCAGCAGCCAGGGGGGGATGAATGAGCAGTTCTTC,CASSQGGMNEQFF,TRBV14,TRBJ2-1,TRBD2,few
TGCAGCGTTGTGGGGGTCGACTATGGCTACACCTTC,CSVVGVDYGYTF,TRBV29-1,TRBJ1-2,.,.
TGTGCCAGTAGTATAGAGGGTACCAGCACAGATACGCAGTATTTT,CASSIEGTSTDTQYF,TRBV19,TRBJ2-3,.,.
TGTGCCAGCACCACCGGGACAGTCTACAATGAGCAGTTCTTC,CASTTGTVYNEQFF,TRBV27,TRBJ2-1,TRBD1,.
TGTGCCATCAGGGGGACAGGGAACACCGGGGAGCTGTTTTTT,CAIRGTGNTGELFF,TRBV10-3,TRBJ2-2,TRBD1,few
TGTGCCAGCAGCTTAGTGCAGGCTCGTAATTCACCCCTCCACTTT,CASSLVQARNSPLHF,TRBV7-2,TRBJ1-6,.,.
TGCAGCGCCCCAACCCACAATGAGCAGTTCTTC,CSAPTHNEQFF,TRBV29-1,TRBJ2-1,.,.
TGTGCCAGCAGTACTGTGAACACTGAAGCTTTCTTT,CASSTVNTEAFF,TRBV6-5,TRBJ1-1,.,few
TGTGCCAGCAGCGCCACCGGGCCCTCCCTGGATGAGCAGTTCTTC,CASSATGPSLDEQFF,TRBV13,TRBJ2-1,.,once